The next 23 T cell receptor beta chains were all read from a single sample in a study of siplizumab effects on memory and regulatory T cells. No antigen has been identified for these receptors. TCRdb's copy holds only in-frame clones and misses some; the assay was immunoSEQ multiplex PCR. The data show approximately 15,000 clones, around 46% seen once. The mixed lymphocyte reaction cells were grown together in coculture at 37°C for less than 7 days. Sequencing was done on a sample of CFSE-low (dividing) CD4+ T cells sorted from an allogeneic mixed lymphocyte reaction. Every receptor here comes from a human donor in good health; the cells came from an allogeneic mixed lymphocyte reaction. Some clones in this sample may be carry-over from other donors' samples.

The J gene is TRBJ2-5, the V gene TRBV5-6; 14 bases agree with TRBD2. Germline CDR1 reads SGHDT; CDR2 reads YYEEEE. The junction had 12 bases not matched to a gene; V was cut back by 3 bases and J by 5 bases. CDR3 length: 18 amino acids. CDR3 protein: CASSWDPGLAGVRETQYF. The CDR3 bases are TGTGCCAGCAGCTGGGACCCGGGACTAGCGGGAGTTAGGGAGACCCAGTACTTC.

Only a few counts were recorded for this clone. The chain employs TRBV6-1 and TRBJ1-3, with 7 bases aligning to TRBD1. This CDR3 region has 15 residues. The trim removed 7 bases at V and 0 bases at J, leaving 6 bases unmatched. Germline CDR1 reads MNHNS; CDR2 reads SASEGT. CDR3 in amino acids: CASNFRDSSGNTIYF. The DNA for the CDR3 is TGTGCCAGCAACTTCCGGGACAGCTCTGGAAACACCATATATTTT.

The chain combines TRBV7-9 with TRBJ1-3; no clear D. Deletions cut 1 base from V and 1 base from J, with 5 bases between. There are 14 residues in the CDR3. Germline CDR1 SEHNR, CDR2 FQNEAQ (reference sequence). The DNA of the CDR3 is TGTGCCAGCAGCTTAGTGGAGTCTGGAAACACCATATATTTT. It is translated as CASSLVESGNTIYF.

The gene calls are TRBV28 and TRBJ2-2; D might be TRBD2 (5 bases). Germline V CDR1 and CDR2: MDHEN, SYDVKM. The CDR3 sequence is 14 residues long. Trimming stripped 5 bases from V and 0 bases from J, with 7 bases between. The CDR3 spells CASSGRANTGELFF. The CDR3 coding sequence is TGTGCCAGCAGTGGGCGGGCGAACACCGGGGAGCTGTTTTTT.

V usage is TRBV18 and J usage is TRBJ2-6, with D unresolved. Trimming took off 4 bases at V and 0 bases at J, with 10 bases between the two ends. The CDR3 length is 16 residues. From germline, CDR1 is KGHSH and CDR2 LQKENI. CDR3 coding DNA: TGTGCCAGCTCACGCGCAGAGAGCTCTGGGGCCAACGTCCTGACTTTC. It yields the protein CASSRAESSGANVLTF.

This clone is judged medium-sized (0.01 to 0.1%). The gene calls are TRBV2 and TRBJ2-7; 12 bases line up with TRBD2. The CDR3 contains 14 residues. The V and J ends lost 9 bases and 4 bases, in that order; junction bases with no gene match: 7. CDR1 is SNHLY and CDR2 is FYNNEI in the germline V gene. In nucleotides, the CDR3 is TGTGCCAGTCTCGCGACTAGCGGGAGTTACGAGCAGTACTTC. This gives the protein CASLATSGSYEQYF.

This clone was observed a few times. This chain joins TRBV11-2 and TRBJ1-5; D might be TRBD1 (6 bases). CDR3 length: 15 amino acids. The V gene's germline CDR1 is SGHAT and CDR2 FQNNGV. V was pared by 5 bases and J by 1 base, with 12 bases between. The CDR3 protein is CASSDGRGSNQPQHF. The CDR3 nucleotides read TGTGCCAGCAGCGACGGCAGGGGAAGCAATCAGCCCCAGCATTTT.

Of note for this clone: The sample carries other DNA sequences with the same CDR3. The chain is built from TRBV6-5 and TRBJ1-5; D perhaps matches TRBD1 (5 bases). Germline CDR1 reads MNHEY; CDR2 reads SVGAGI. The V gene lost 2 bases and the J gene lost 2 bases, with 10 bases spanning the gap. The CDR3 contains 15 residues. CDR3: CASSYLGAGNQPQHF. As DNA, the CDR3 is TGTGCCAGCAGTTACCTAGGGGCCGGCAATCAGCCCCAGCATTTT.

The chain uses TRBV27 and TRBJ2-1; D gene unclear. Trimming cost V 3 bases and J 1 base, with 13 bases left between them. The CDR3 runs 16 residues. In germline, CDR1 is MNHEY, CDR2 SMNVEV (reference sequence). In DNA form, the CDR3 reads TGTGCCAGCAGTTTCCTACTCGATAGGTCCTACAATGAGCAGTTCTTC. As protein: CASSFLLDRSYNEQFF.

The chain uses TRBV2 and TRBJ2-1; 8 bases match TRBD2. The CDR3 length is 15 residues. The germline V gene has CDR1 SNHLY and CDR2 FYNNEI. The V gene end was trimmed by 1 base and the J gene end by 15 bases; junction bases not matched to a gene: 14. CDR3 nucleotides: TGTGCCAGCAGTGAAGAGGGTTTCCTAGCGGGTTCCCCGTTCTTC. This sequence encodes CASSEEGFLAGSPFF.

In its sample, this clone was seen a few times. The rearrangement joins TRBV15 to TRBJ2-7; maybe TRBD1 (6 bases). Germline CDR1 reads LNHNV; CDR2 reads YYDKDF (reference sequence). This CDR3 is 13 amino acids long. The germline V and J ends were trimmed by 4 bases and 2 bases, with 9 bases remaining between them. The CDR3 reads CATSIGQTYEQYF. The CDR3 DNA sequence: TGTGCCACCAGCATTGGACAGACCTACGAGCAGTACTTC.

Within the sample, this clone is medium-sized. The rearrangement joins TRBV19 to TRBJ1-2, with D possibly being TRBD1 (6 bases). V was pared by 5 bases and J by 5 bases, with 12 bases between. This CDR3 is 13 amino acids long. Germline CDR1 is LNHDA and CDR2 is SQIVND (reference sequence). The CDR3 spells CASSYRAPYGYTF. CDR3 in DNA: TGTGCCAGTAGTTACAGGGCTCCTTATGGCTACACCTTC.

The chain combines TRBV7-6 with TRBJ1-4; D is unresolved. Germline CDR1 reads SGHVS; CDR2 reads FNYEAQ. Trimming removed 3 bases at V and 5 bases at J, with 13 bases between. The CDR3 length is 15 residues. CDR3 amino acids: CASSFSPAQNEKLFF. The CDR3, as DNA: TGTGCCAGCAGCTTCAGTCCTGCACAGAATGAAAAACTGTTTTTT.

The chain couples TRBV9 to TRBJ2-5; D is unresolved. The last part of the DNA fits TRBJ2-7 better; the J call may be wrong. Germline values: CDR1 SGDLS, CDR2 YYNGEE. There are 14 residues in the CDR3. The CDR3 nucleotides read TGTGCCAGCAGCCCCTCGCTCGACTCCTACGAGCAGTACTTC. Protein sequence: CASSPSLDSYEQYF.

The sample holds a few counts of this clone. The V and J genes are TRBV6-5 and TRBJ1-2; D gene ambiguous. Germline CDR1 MNHEY, CDR2 SVGAGI. The CDR3 runs 13 residues. Trimming cost V 3 bases and J 7 bases, with 12 bases left between them. The CDR3 sequence: CASSYVKGGGYTF. CDR3 nucleotide sequence: TGTGCCAGCAGTTATGTAAAGGGAGGTGGCTACACCTTC.

This chain joins TRBV7-9 and TRBJ1-2, with D maybe TRBD1 (6 bases). V lost 5 bases to trimming and J lost 8 bases, with 12 bases between them. The CDR3 consists of 12 residues. The germline gives CDR1 SEHNR, CDR2 FQNEAQ (reference sequence). The DNA for the CDR3 is TGTGCCAGCAGCACAGGGATGGAGGGCTACACCTTC. This gives the protein CASSTGMEGYTF. Drawing the rest from reference TRBV7-9 and TRBJ1-2, the complete variable domain is DTGVSQNPRHKITKRGQNVTFRCDPISEHNRLYWYRQTLGQGPEFLTYFQNEAQLEKSRLLSDRFSAERPKGSFSTLEIQRTEQGDSAMYLCASSTGMEGYTFGSGTRLTVV.

This clone was counted only a few times. The V and J genes are TRBV2 and TRBJ2-1; no definite D call. The CDR3 contains 13 residues. V was trimmed by 6 bases and J by 14 bases, leaving 20 bases between them. CDR1 is SNHLY, CDR2 FYNNEI, per germline. CDR3 coding DNA: TGTGCCAGCAGAGATGACGCCCTTTTTTATGAGTTCTTC. Its translation is CASRDDALFYEFF.

V usage is TRBV6-5 and J usage is TRBJ2-5; D may be TRBD2 (7 bases). Matching the DNA end better, TRBJ2-7 makes the J call doubtful. The CDR3 sequence is 14 residues long. Germline loops: CDR1 MNHEY, CDR2 SVGAGI. The CDR3 region is CASTRGAGFNEQYF. Written as DNA, the CDR3 is TGTGCCTCGACACGGGGGGCGGGATTCAACGAGCAGTACTTC.

V usage is TRBV9 and J usage is TRBJ2-2; 12 nucleotides match TRBD2. The germline V gene has CDR1 SGDLS and CDR2 YYNGEE. V lost 7 bases to trimming and J lost 4 bases; unmatched junction nucleotides: 5. The CDR3 length is 15 residues. The CDR3 sequence: CASGPSGRGTGELFF. The CDR3 DNA is TGTGCCAGCGGCCCTAGCGGGAGGGGCACCGGGGAGCTGTTTTTT.

This chain joins TRBV7-3 and TRBJ2-3; a weak D match, TRBD2 (5 bases). This CDR3 has 17 amino acids. Germline CDR1 is SGHTA and CDR2 is FQGTGA. Trimming shortened V by 2 bases and J by 1 base, and 16 bases separated the two germline ends. The CDR3 nucleotides read TGTGCCAGCAGCTTATCTTTGGGCGGGCTCGGCACAGATACGCAGTATTTT. Translating it yields CASSLSLGGLGTDTQYF.

The CDR3 protein is CASSLVRQSRANVLTF. In DNA, the CDR3 is TGTGCCAGCAGCCTAGTTCGACAAAGTCGGGCCAACGTCCTGACTTTC. This chain joins TRBV11-3 and TRBJ2-6; D remains unclear. Germline V gene data show CDR1 as SGHNT and CDR2 as YENEEA. The CDR3 totals 16 residues. V lost 5 bases to trimming and J lost 5 bases, with 16 bases between them.

This clone occurred a few times. The chain is built from TRBV5-1 and TRBJ2-5; D gene uncertain. V was clipped by 3 bases and J by 4 bases, with 7 bases between them. This CDR3 has 12 residues. Germline V gives CDR1 SGHRS, CDR2 YFSETQ. CDR3 coding DNA: TGCGCCAGCAGCTGGGTCGGAGAGACCCAGTACTTC. Translating it yields CASSWVGETQYF.

This clone is judged medium-sized. The V and J genes are TRBV7-2 and TRBJ2-7; D is possibly TRBD2 (6 bases). Trimming left V 4 bases short and J 3 bases short, with 22 bases between. CDR3 size: 17 residues. The germline CDR1 and CDR2 sequences are SGHTA and FQGNSA. CDR3 nucleotide sequence: TGTGCCAGCAGCTCCCCCGGGGGTGGTAGGGGATACTACGAGCAGTACTTC. This encodes CASSSPGGGRGYYEQYF.